The source of this T cell receptor (beta chain) is a study of identical twins. Study-level findings and limits: Conclusions rested on cross-sectional statistics rather than following the same donors.

Germline CDR1 reads DFQATT; CDR2 reads SNEGSKA (reference sequence). The CDR3 contains 11 residues. V lost 7 bases to trimming and J lost 7 bases; unmatched junction nucleotides: 3. Using its own MiXCR run on the 5' RACE reads, TCRdb lists one record per CDR3 protein. Here the sample spans roughly 720,000 distinct CDR3 sequences, 18% being singletons. Regarding this clonotype: Its antigen remains unidentified.

The data were also submitted as part of a second study, on T cells expressing NK-cell markers. That source notes: The TCR beta repertoires were obtained from sorted CD3+CD56+NKG2C+, CD3+CD56+NKG2C- and CD3+CD56-NKG2C+ T cells. Serological testing identified seven of the eight sequenced donors as HCMV-seropositive and one as seronegative. In six donors, dominant NKG2C+ clonotypes were about 1.0-7.5% of CD8+ T cells.

The rearrangement uses TRBV20-1 and TRBJ2-2; TRBD1 matches 7 bases. This sequence was found in a young woman in good health. Sequencing used PBMCs. CDR3 nucleotides: TGCAGTGGACAGGGTGGCGGGGAGCTGTTTTTT. Translation gives CSGQGGGELFF.